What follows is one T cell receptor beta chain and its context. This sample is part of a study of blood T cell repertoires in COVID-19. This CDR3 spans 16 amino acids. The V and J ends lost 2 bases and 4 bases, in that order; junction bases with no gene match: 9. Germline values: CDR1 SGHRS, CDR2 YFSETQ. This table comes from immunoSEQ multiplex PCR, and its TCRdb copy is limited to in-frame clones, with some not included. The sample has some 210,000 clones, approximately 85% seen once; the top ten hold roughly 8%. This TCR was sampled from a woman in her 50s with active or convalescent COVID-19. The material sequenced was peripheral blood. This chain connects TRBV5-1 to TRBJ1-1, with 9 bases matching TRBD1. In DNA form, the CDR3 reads TGCGCCAGCAGCTTTCTTCGGGGACAGGGCGTCACTGAAGCTTTCTTT. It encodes CASSFLRGQGVTEAFF.